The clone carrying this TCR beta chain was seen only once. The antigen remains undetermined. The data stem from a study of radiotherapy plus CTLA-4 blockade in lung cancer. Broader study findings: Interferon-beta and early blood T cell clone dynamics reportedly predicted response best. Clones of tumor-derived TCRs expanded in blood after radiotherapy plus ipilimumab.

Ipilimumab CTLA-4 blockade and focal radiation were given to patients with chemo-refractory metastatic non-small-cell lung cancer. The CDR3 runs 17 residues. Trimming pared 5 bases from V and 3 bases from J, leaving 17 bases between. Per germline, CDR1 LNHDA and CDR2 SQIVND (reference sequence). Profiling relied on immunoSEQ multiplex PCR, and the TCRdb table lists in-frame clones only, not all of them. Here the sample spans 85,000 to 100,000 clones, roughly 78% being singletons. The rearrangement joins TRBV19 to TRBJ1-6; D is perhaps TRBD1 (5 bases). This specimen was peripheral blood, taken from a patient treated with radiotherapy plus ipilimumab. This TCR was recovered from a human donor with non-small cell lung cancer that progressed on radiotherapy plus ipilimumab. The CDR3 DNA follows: TGTGCCAGTAGTCCCTTCGGAGGGGTCGACTATAATTCACCCCTCCACTTT. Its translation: CASSPFGGVDYNSPLHF.